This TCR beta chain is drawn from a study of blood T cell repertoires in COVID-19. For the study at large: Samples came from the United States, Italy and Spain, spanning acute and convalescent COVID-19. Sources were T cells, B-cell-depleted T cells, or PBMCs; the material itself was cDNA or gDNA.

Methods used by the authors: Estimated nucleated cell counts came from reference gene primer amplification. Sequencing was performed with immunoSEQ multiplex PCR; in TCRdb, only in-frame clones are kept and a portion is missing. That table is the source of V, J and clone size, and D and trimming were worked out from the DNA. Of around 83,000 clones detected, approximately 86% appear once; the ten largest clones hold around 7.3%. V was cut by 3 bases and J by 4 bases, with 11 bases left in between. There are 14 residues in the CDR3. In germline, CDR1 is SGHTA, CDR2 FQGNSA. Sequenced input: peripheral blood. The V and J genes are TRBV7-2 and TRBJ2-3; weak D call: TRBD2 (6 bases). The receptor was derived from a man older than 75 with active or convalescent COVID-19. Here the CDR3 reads CASSFRLGADTQYF. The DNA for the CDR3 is TGTGCCAGCAGCTTCAGACTAGGCGCAGATACGCAGTATTTT. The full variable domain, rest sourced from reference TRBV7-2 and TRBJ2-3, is GAGVSQSPSNKVTEKGKDVELRCDPISGHTALYWYRQSLGQGLEFLIYFQGNSAPDKSGLPSDRFSAERTGGSVSTLTIQRTQQEDSAVYLCASSFRLGADTQYFGPGTRLTVL.